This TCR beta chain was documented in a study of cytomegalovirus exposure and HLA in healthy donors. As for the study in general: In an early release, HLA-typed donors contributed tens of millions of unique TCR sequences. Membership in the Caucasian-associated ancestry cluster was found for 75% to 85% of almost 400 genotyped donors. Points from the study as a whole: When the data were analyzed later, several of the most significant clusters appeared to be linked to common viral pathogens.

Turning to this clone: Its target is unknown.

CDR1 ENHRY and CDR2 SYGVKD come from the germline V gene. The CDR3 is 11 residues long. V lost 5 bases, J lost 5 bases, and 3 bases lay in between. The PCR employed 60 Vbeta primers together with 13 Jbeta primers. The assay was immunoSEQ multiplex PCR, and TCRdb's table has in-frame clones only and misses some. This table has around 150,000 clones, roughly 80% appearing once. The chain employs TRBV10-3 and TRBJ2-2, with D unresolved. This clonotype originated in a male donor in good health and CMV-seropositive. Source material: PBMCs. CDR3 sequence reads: CAISLTGELFF. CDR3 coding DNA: TGTGCCATCAGTCTAACCGGGGAGCTGTTTTTT.